This T cell receptor (beta chain) originates from a study of naive and memory T cell subsets. General study findings and limits: A clonotype means one alpha or beta sequence, not an alpha/beta pair. Possibly reflecting memory cells re-expressing CD45RA, a few larger clonotypes occurred in naive repertoires, especially CD8.

Two oligonucleotides, mixed equimolar, formed the beta constant-region primer covering TRBC1 and TRBC2. Four rounds of PCR amplified the ligated cDNA using nested alpha and beta constant-region primers plus SP2. An oligonucleotide with the SP2 primer and a 12-nucleotide UMI was ligated to the cDNA 3' end. TCRdb used MiXCR to reprocess the UMI-ligation and nested PCR reads, holding one entry per CDR3 protein. Found here are more than 120,000 distinct CDR3 sequences, approximately 20% of them singletons; the top ten hold 0.6% to 0.7%. The CDR3 covers 14 residues. V lost 6 bases, J lost 6 bases, and 8 bases stayed unmatched. Germline V lookup: CDR1 DFQATT, CDR2 SNEGSKA (reference sequence). In its sample, this clonotype was seen a few times. The target antigen is unknown. Cells stained for CD3, CD4, CD8, CD45RA and CD27 were sorted into four subsets.

The rearrangement uses TRBV20-1 and TRBJ1-5, with 10 bases that match TRBD1. The TCR originated in a human donor in good health. Sequenced input: naive CD8+ T cells from blood. The CDR3 here is CSAGTGVYGQPQHF. The CDR3 DNA reads as TGCAGTGCAGGGACAGGGGTTTACGGTCAGCCCCAGCATTTT.